This entry lists 20 T cell receptor beta chains sequenced from one sample in a study of T cell responses to AZD1222 COVID-19 vaccine. Sequencing used immunoSEQ multiplex PCR; TCRdb keeps in-frame clones, though not all of them. The sample has 100,000 to 150,000 clones; 90% are singletons. The material sequenced was peripheral blood, taken on day 0 of MenACWY control vaccination. The receptors stem from an adult in good health.

The gene calls are TRBV9 and TRBJ2-3; the D is unclear. V lost 0 bases and J lost 0, with 14 bases in between. This CDR3 has 17 residues. The germline V gene encodes CDR1 SGDLS and CDR2 YYNGEE. CDR3 in DNA: TGTGCCAGCAGCGTAGGGCCCATGGCGTCTAGCACAGATACGCAGTATTTT. It is translated as CASSVGPMASSTDTQYF. Together with reference TRBV9 and TRBJ2-3, the CDR3 gives the full variable domain: DSGVTQTPKHLITATGQRVTLRCSPRSGDLSVYWYQQSLDQGLQFLIQYYNGEERAKGNILERFSAQQFPDLHSELNLSSLELGDSALYFCASSVGPMASSTDTQYFGPGTRLTVL.

The chain joins TRBV20-1 to TRBJ2-7; TRBD1 agrees at 8 bases. The germline gives CDR1 DFQATT, CDR2 SNEGSKA (reference sequence). The CDR3 length is 14 residues. Trimming removed 3 bases from V and 0 bases from J; junction bases left unmatched: 4. Written as DNA, the CDR3 is TGCAGTGCTAGTAGACAGGGGAACTCCTACGAGCAGTACTTC. As protein: CSASRQGNSYEQYF.

The chain recombines TRBV12-3 or TRBV12-4 with TRBJ1-2; D is undetermined. This CDR3 has 13 amino acids. Deletions cut 2 bases from V and 8 bases from J, with 12 bases between. The CDR3 sequence is CASSLNSLFGYTF. The DNA of the CDR3 is TGTGCCAGCAGTTTAAACTCTCTCTTCGGCTACACCTTC.

As DNA, the CDR3 is TGTGCCAGCAGCCGAATGGATAGCGATGAAAAACTGTTTTTT. Its translation is CASSRMDSDEKLFF. The V gene is TRBV7-9, the J gene TRBJ1-4; no clear D gene. Trimming removed 5 bases from V and 6 bases from J, with 13 bases in between. The CDR3 is 14 residues long. The germline gives CDR1 SEHNR, CDR2 FQNEAQ (reference sequence). The entire variable domain, with the rest obtained from reference TRBV7-9 and TRBJ1-4, is as follows: DTGVSQNPRHKITKRGQNVTFRCDPISEHNRLYWYRQTLGQGPEFLTYFQNEAQLEKSRLLSDRFSAERPKGSFSTLEIQRTEQGDSAMYLCASSRMDSDEKLFFGSGTQLSVL.

V and J are TRBV4-2 and TRBJ2-7, with D possibly being TRBD1 (6 bases). V lost 0 bases and J lost 0, with 12 bases in between. The CDR3 has 16 residues. Germline V gene sequence: CDR1 LGHNA, CDR2 YNFKEQ. The chain's CDR3 is CASSQDFRGYSYEQYF. As DNA, the CDR3 is TGTGCCAGCAGCCAAGATTTCAGGGGATACTCCTACGAGCAGTACTTC.

V is TRBV7-2 and J is TRBJ1-6, with D possibly being TRBD1 (6 bases). The V gene's germline CDR1 is SGHTA and CDR2 FQGNSA. V gave up 0 bases and J gave up 7 bases, with 10 bases separating them. The CDR3 spans 15 residues. CDR3 amino acids: CASSLAGGPNSPLHF. Written as DNA, the CDR3 is TGTGCCAGCAGCTTAGCCGGGGGGCCCAATTCACCCCTCCACTTT.

CDR3 bases: TGTGCCAGCAGCTTAGGTGCCAGCAGGATTTACAATGAGCAGTTCTTC. This codes for CASSLGASRIYNEQFF. The chain carries TRBV13 and TRBJ2-1, with D unclear. CDR1 and CDR2 from the germline V gene are PRHDT and FYEKMQ (reference sequence). CDR3 length: 16 residues. V lost 0 bases, J lost 4 bases, and 13 bases lay in between. Full variable domain (outside the CDR3, taken from reference TRBV13 and TRBJ2-1): AAGVIQSPRHLIKEKRETATLKCYPIPRHDTVYWYQQGPGQDPQFLISFYEKMQSDKGSIPDRFSAQQFSDYHSELNMSSLELGDSALYFCASSLGASRIYNEQFFGPGTRLTVL.

This clone turned up a few times. The chain couples TRBV28 to TRBJ1-2; D is unresolved. Trimming removed 2 bases from V and 3 bases from J, with 4 bases in between. Germline CDR1 reads MDHEN; CDR2 reads SYDVKM. This CDR3 region has 12 residues. CDR3 DNA: TGTGCCAGCAGTTTAGAAGACTATGGCTACACCTTC. Its translation: CASSLEDYGYTF.

This chain joins TRBV11-1 and TRBJ2-7, with 10 bases fitting TRBD2. The CDR3 is 13 amino acids. J gave up 8 bases and V 5 bases, and 6 bases lay outside the gene matches. CDR1 is SGHAT, CDR2 FQDESV, per germline (reference sequence). The DNA of the CDR3 is TGTGCCAGCAGCGGACTAGCGGCCCTCCAGCAGTACTTC. Its protein product is CASSGLAALQQYF. Supplemented by reference TRBV11-1 and TRBJ2-7, the full variable domain reads EAEVAQSPRYKITEKSQAVAFWCDPISGHATLYWYRQILGQGPELLVQFQDESVVDDSQLPKDRFSAERLKGVDSTLKIQPAELGDSAMYLCASSGLAALQQYFGPGTRLTVT.

The J gene is TRBJ1-1, the V gene TRBV11-2; D unclear. Germline CDR1 reads SGHAT; CDR2 reads FQNNGV. V lost 1 base to trimming and J lost 0 bases, with 6 bases between them. The CDR3 spans 14 residues. In DNA form, the CDR3 reads TGTGCCAGCAGCTTAGGGACGGTGAACACTGAAGCTTTCTTT. Translated: CASSLGTVNTEAFF.

The V gene is TRBV18, the J gene TRBJ1-4; D ambiguous. With 3 bases removed from V and 11 bases from J, the gap between germline ends came to 13 bases. Germline lookup yields CDR1 KGHSH and CDR2 LQKENI. The length of the CDR3 is 13 residues. The CDR3 region is CASSPLDAAKLFF. For the CDR3, the DNA is TGTGCCAGCTCACCGTTGGACGCCGCGAAACTGTTTTTT.

The rearrangement joins TRBV6-5 to TRBJ1-2; no definite D call. CDR1 is MNHEY, CDR2 SVGAGI, per germline. CDR3 length: 15 residues. V was clipped by 5 bases and J by 4 bases, with 17 bases between them. The CDR3 spells CASSQRVPGPYGYTF. The DNA for the CDR3 is TGTGCCAGCAGTCAGCGGGTGCCGGGCCCCTATGGCTACACCTTC.

The V gene is TRBV28, the J gene TRBJ2-5, with TRBD1 identical over 11 bases. V trimming: 5 bases; J trimming: 4 bases; junction bases outside the gene matches: 6. This CDR3 has 15 amino acids. Germline V gives CDR1 MDHEN, CDR2 SYDVKM. The CDR3, as DNA: TGTGCCAGCAGTACGGACAGGGGGCGTGGAGAGACCCAGTACTTC. Encoded protein: CASSTDRGRGETQYF.

The CDR3 sequence is CASSPRTSGRGDTQYF. The CDR3 coding sequence is TGTGCCAGCAGCCCGAGGACTAGCGGCAGGGGAGATACGCAGTATTTT. The chain couples TRBV7-2 to TRBJ2-3, with TRBD2 identical over 10 bases. The germline V gene encodes CDR1 SGHTA and CDR2 FQGNSA. This CDR3 region has 16 residues. The trim removed 5 bases at V and 5 bases at J, leaving 10 bases unmatched.

This chain links TRBV10-3 with TRBJ1-2; 12 nucleotides line up with TRBD1. V shed 4 bases, J shed 5 bases, and the junction held 5 bases outside the gene matches. This CDR3 comprises 15 residues. Per the germline V gene, CDR1 is ENHRY and CDR2 is SYGVKD. CDR3 in DNA: TGTGCCATCAGTGCCGGGACAGGGGGCGGGTATGGCTACACCTTC. Translated, it gives CAISAGTGGGYGYTF.

The CDR3 bases are TGCAGCGTTAGTCAGGGGAATGAAAAACTGTTTTTT. It yields the protein CSVSQGNEKLFF. The gene calls are TRBV29-1 and TRBJ1-4; D is possibly TRBD1 (6 bases). The germline V gene has CDR1 SQVTM and CDR2 ANQGSEA. The V end lost 5 bases, the J end lost 5 bases, and 9 bases lay between the germline ends. This CDR3 is built from 12 residues.

J is TRBJ2-6 and V is TRBV28; 7 bases are shared with TRBD1. Per germline, CDR1 MDHEN and CDR2 SYDVKM. This CDR3 spans 16 amino acids. With V trimmed by 5 bases and J by 2 bases, 6 bases remained unmatched. CDR3 DNA: TGTGCCAGCAGTCCCCTGACAGGGCCTGGGGCCAACGTCCTGACTTTC. This gives the protein CASSPLTGPGANVLTF.

V usage is TRBV7-7 and J usage is TRBJ2-3, with no clear D. This CDR3 contains 15 residues. Germline CDR1 is SSHAT and CDR2 is FNYEAQ (reference sequence). V lost 5 bases and J 1 base, leaving 13 bases between the germline ends. Here the CDR3 reads CASSNPAAGTDTQYF. CDR3 DNA: TGTGCCAGCAGCAACCCTGCCGCGGGCACAGATACGCAGTATTTT.

The chain has TRBV12-3 or TRBV12-4 and TRBJ1-6; D not certain. CDR3 length: 12 amino acids. Trimming took 3 bases from V and 9 from J, leaving 6 bases between them. The DNA of the CDR3 is TGTGCCAGCAGTTTTAAGGCTTCACCCCTCCACTTT. Protein sequence: CASSFKASPLHF.

The CDR3 nucleotides are TGTGCCAGCAGCACCGCCTGGGGGGCTTCACCCCTCCACTTT. It codes for CASSTAWGASPLHF. The gene calls are TRBV9 and TRBJ1-6; D may be TRBD1 (6 bases). The length of the CDR3 is 14 residues. Germline V gene lookup returns CDR1 SGDLS and CDR2 YYNGEE. V lost 4 bases and J 9 bases, leaving 14 bases between the germline ends.